Below are 27 T cell receptor beta chains sequenced from a single sample in a study of shared clonotypes between healthy human individuals. TCRdb's table, derived via immunoSEQ multiplex PCR, lists solely in-frame clones and lacks some. Of about 1.1 million clones listed, about 84% are singletons. Source material: memory CD4+ T cells from PBMCs. Documented subset: CD45RA-negative fraction. Receptor source: a man between 18 and 35 years old in good health. Some clones in this sample may be carry-over from other donors' samples.

This chain connects TRBV6-5 to TRBJ2-7; 11 bases map to TRBD1. The CDR3 is 14 residues long. V lost 6 bases, J lost 3 bases, and 4 bases stayed unmatched. From germline, CDR1 is MNHEY and CDR2 SVGAGI. The CDR3 sequence is CASRGTGGIYEQYF. As DNA, the CDR3 is TGTGCCAGCAGAGGGACAGGGGGAATCTACGAGCAGTACTTC.

This sequence joins TRBV18 and TRBJ1-1; D perhaps matches TRBD1 (5 bases). V lost 4 bases to trimming and J lost 3 bases, with 15 bases between them. Germline V CDR1 and CDR2: KGHSH, LQKENI. This CDR3 contains 15 residues. The CDR3 DNA reads as TGTGCCAGCTCACTCCAGGGTGGTTGGGACACTGAAGCTTTCTTT. It codes for CASSLQGGWDTEAFF.

The gene calls are TRBV6-5 and TRBJ1-1; D perhaps matches TRBD1 (6 bases). CDR1 and CDR2 (germline): MNHEY, SVGAGI. The CDR3 spans 13 residues. Trimming removed 10 bases from V and 4 bases from J, with 16 bases in between. Here the CDR3 reads CATRMEGGTEAFF. DNA for the CDR3: TGTGCCACCAGGATGGAGGGGGGCACTGAAGCTTTCTTT.

V usage is TRBV19 and J usage is TRBJ2-2, with D tentatively TRBD1 (6 bases). Between the trimmed V and J ends, which lost 3 bases and 3 bases, there was a span of 17 bases. The germline V gene encodes CDR1 LNHDA and CDR2 SQIVND (reference sequence). This CDR3 has 17 residues. CDR3 region: CASSIGRGRGDTGELFF. CDR3 nucleotides: TGTGCCAGTAGTATCGGTCGGGGCAGGGGAGACACCGGGGAGCTGTTTTTT.

The CDR3 coding sequence is TGTGCCAGCAGCTTGGGGGGGACGCCGACCCCTTATGGCTACACCTTC. The encoded protein is CASSLGGTPTPYGYTF. This chain uses TRBV5-4 with TRBJ1-2, with D possibly TRBD1 on 5 matching bases. CDR1 SGHNT and CDR2 YYREEE come from the germline V gene (reference sequence). The CDR3 has 16 residues. The germline V and J ends were trimmed by 0 bases and 5 bases, with 17 bases remaining between them. Based on the CDR3 plus reference TRBV5-4 and TRBJ1-2, the full variable domain is ETGVTQSPTHLIKTRGQQVTLRCSSQSGHNTVSWYQQALGQGPQFIFQYYREEENGRGNFPPRFSGLQFPNYSSELNVNALELDDSALYLCASSLGGTPTPYGYTFGSGTRLTVV.

There are many counts of this clone. The V call is TRBV4-3, the J call TRBJ2-1; D gene uncertain. The germline V gene encodes CDR1 LGHNA and CDR2 YSLEER. V shed 1 base and J shed 6 bases, with 10 bases lying between them. CDR3 length equals 14 residues. The CDR3 reads CASSQGLSVNEQFF. CDR3 DNA: TGCGCCAGCAGCCAAGGGTTGAGTGTCAATGAGCAGTTCTTC.

A few counts support this clone. This chain connects TRBV7-3 to TRBJ2-7, with 7 bases identical to TRBD1. The CDR3 loop spans 14 amino acids. The germline gives CDR1 SGHTA, CDR2 FQGTGA. Germline trimming cut 5 bases from V and 4 bases from J; bases unmatched to any gene: 8. DNA for the CDR3: TGTGCCAGCAGCGAGACAGGGAATGATTACGAGCAGTACTTC. Protein: CASSETGNDYEQYF.

The rearrangement links TRBV28 to TRBJ2-7; D remains unclear. Germline CDR1 is MDHEN and CDR2 is SYDVKM. The CDR3 has 16 amino acids. Trimming cost V 3 bases and J 2 bases, with 17 bases left between them. The CDR3 sequence is CASSLVGPASAYEQYF. The DNA for the CDR3 is TGTGCCAGCAGTTTGGTGGGTCCTGCGTCCGCCTACGAGCAGTACTTC.

The chain employs TRBV5-4 and TRBJ2-5; TRBD2 agrees at 10 bases. Losses at the gene ends were 2 bases for V and 2 bases for J; bases not matched to a gene: 3. Looked up from germline, CDR1 is SGHNT and CDR2 is YYREEE (reference sequence). The CDR3 runs 15 residues. The CDR3 DNA sequence: TGTGCCAGCAGCTTAAAACTAGCGGGACAAGAGACCCAGTACTTC. It yields the protein CASSLKLAGQETQYF. Drawing the rest from reference TRBV5-4 and TRBJ2-5, the complete variable domain is ETGVTQSPTHLIKTRGQQVTLRCSSQSGHNTVSWYQQALGQGPQFIFQYYREEENGRGNFPPRFSGLQFPNYSSELNVNALELDDSALYLCASSLKLAGQETQYFGPGTRLLVL.

This chain joins TRBV19 and TRBJ1-1; D gene uncertain. The CDR3 has 15 residues. The germline V gene has CDR1 LNHDA and CDR2 SQIVND (reference sequence). V shed 6 bases and J shed 0 bases, with 14 bases lying between them. CDR3 sequence reads: CASRFSYSMNTEAFF. Written as DNA, the CDR3 is TGTGCCAGTAGATTTTCCTACTCCATGAACACTGAAGCTTTCTTT.

The genes are TRBV5-4 and TRBJ1-4; 12 bases are a match to TRBD1. Trimming removed 2 bases from V and 7 bases from J; junction bases left unmatched: 3. Germline-derived CDR1 and CDR2 are SGHNT and YYREEE (reference sequence). The CDR3 extends over 15 amino acids. CDR3 loop: CASSLRDRGREKLFF. The CDR3 region has the DNA TGTGCCAGCAGCTTACGGGACAGGGGGCGTGAAAAACTGTTTTTT.

The chain is built from TRBV7-8 and TRBJ1-2; a possible D gene is TRBD1 (5 bases). This CDR3 is built from 16 residues. Germline assignment: CDR1 SGHVS and CDR2 FQNEAQ. V was clipped by 0 bases and J by 2 bases, with 13 bases between them. The CDR3 loop reads CASSLARQGANYGYTF. Here the CDR3 DNA reads TGTGCCAGCAGCTTAGCGCGGCAGGGTGCGAACTATGGCTACACCTTC.

This rearrangement joins TRBV13 to TRBJ2-7, with D perhaps matching TRBD1 or TRBD2 (5 bases each). Germline V gene sequence: CDR1 PRHDT, CDR2 FYEKMQ (reference sequence). The CDR3 spans 14 residues. V dropped 0 bases and J dropped 3 bases, with 9 bases sitting between them. CDR3 in amino acids: CASSLGLGDYEQYF. The DNA for the CDR3 is TGTGCCAGCAGCTTAGGCCTGGGGGACTACGAGCAGTACTTC.

The J gene is TRBJ1-2, the V gene TRBV2; D remains unclear. V gave up 2 bases and J gave up 4 bases, with 8 bases separating them. The CDR3 is 13 amino acids. Germline values: CDR1 SNHLY, CDR2 FYNNEI. The CDR3 sequence: CASSELTGYGYTF. The CDR3 region has the DNA TGTGCCAGCAGTGAACTGACTGGCTATGGCTACACCTTC.

This chain joins TRBV19 and TRBJ2-3, with 7 nucleotides matching TRBD1. V lost 5 bases to trimming and J lost 0 bases; unmatched junction nucleotides: 8. The germline V gene encodes CDR1 LNHDA and CDR2 SQIVND (reference sequence). The CDR3 length is 16 residues. The DNA for the CDR3 is TGTGCCAGTAGTCCCCGAGGGACAGTCAGCACAGATACGCAGTATTTT. Translating it yields CASSPRGTVSTDTQYF.

V usage is TRBV4-2 and J usage is TRBJ1-2; a possible D gene is TRBD1 (6 bases). CDR3 length equals 15 residues. The germline CDR1 and CDR2 sequences are LGHNA and YNFKEQ. Trimming shortened V by 4 bases and J by 4 bases, and 16 bases separated the two germline ends. CDR3 coding DNA: TGTGCCAGCAGCCGAGGCAGGGGCTCGAGCTATGGCTACACCTTC. Residues: CASSRGRGSSYGYTF.

The rearrangement joins TRBV18 to TRBJ1-2, with TRBD1 as a possible D gene (6 bases). Trimming removed 2 bases at V and 2 bases at J, with 15 bases between. Germline loops: CDR1 KGHSH, CDR2 LQKENI. The CDR3 covers 16 residues. The CDR3 loop is CASSPVEQGGNYGYTF. Here the CDR3 DNA reads TGTGCCAGCTCACCAGTCGAACAGGGAGGCAACTATGGCTACACCTTC.

The rearrangement joins TRBV5-1 to TRBJ2-5; tentative D call: TRBD2 (6 bases). Germline V lookup: CDR1 SGHRS, CDR2 YFSETQ. Trimming took 4 bases from V and 4 from J, leaving 14 bases between them. CDR3 size: 14 residues. CDR3 amino acids: CASSRRGTGETQYF. The DNA for the CDR3 is TGCGCCAGCAGCCGGAGGGGAACTGGAGAGACCCAGTACTTC.

A remark on this clone: This sample includes further DNA sequences coding for the same CDR3. V gene TRBV5-4 combines with J gene TRBJ2-1, with a possible D match to TRBD2 (6 bases). The CDR3 contains 15 residues. Germline values: CDR1 SGHNT, CDR2 YYREEE (reference sequence). V was shortened by 4 bases and J by 0 bases, with 11 bases between the two germline ends. The CDR3 reads CASSRDSNSYNEQFF. The CDR3 DNA reads as TGTGCCAGCAGCCGGGACTCAAACTCCTACAATGAGCAGTTCTTC.

V and J are TRBV28 and TRBJ2-3; D is perhaps TRBD1 or TRBD2 (7 bases each). The V gene lost 6 bases and the J gene lost 4 bases, with 14 bases spanning the gap. The CDR3 runs 14 residues. Germline V gives CDR1 MDHEN, CDR2 SYDVKM. Here the CDR3 reads CASRRRGGSDTQYF. The CDR3, as DNA: TGTGCCAGCAGACGCAGGGGGGGCTCAGATACGCAGTATTTT. Filled out from reference TRBV28 and TRBJ2-3, the complete variable domain reads DVKVTQSSRYLVKRTGEKVFLECVQDMDHENMFWYRQDPGLGLRLIYFSYDVKMKEKGDIPEGYSVSREKKERFSLILESASTNQTSMYLCASRRRGGSDTQYFGPGTRLTVL.

V and J are TRBV6-5 and TRBJ2-7; 8 bases map to TRBD1. The V gene's germline CDR1 is MNHEY and CDR2 SVGAGI. The CDR3 spans 15 residues. J gave up 1 base and V 3 bases, and 5 bases lay outside the gene matches. In DNA, the CDR3 is TGTGCCAGCAGTTATATCAGGGGGCAGTCCTACGAGCAGTACTTC. Translation gives CASSYIRGQSYEQYF.

The chain joins TRBV2 to TRBJ2-2, with D possibly matching TRBD2 (5 bases). Germline V gene lookup returns CDR1 SNHLY and CDR2 FYNNEI. The CDR3 covers 14 residues. The V end lost 6 bases, the J end lost 3 bases, and 11 bases lay between the germline ends. CDR3: CASRGALYTGELFF. In nucleotides, the CDR3 is TGTGCCAGCAGGGGAGCCTTATACACCGGGGAGCTGTTTTTT. The complete variable domain, with remaining parts taken from reference TRBV2 and TRBJ2-2, reads EPEVTQTPSHQVTQMGQEVILRCVPISNHLYFYWYRQILGQKVEFLVSFYNNEISEKSEIFDDQFSVERPDGSNFTLKIRSTKLEDSAMYFCASRGALYTGELFFGEGSRLTVL.

The V gene is TRBV12-5, the J gene TRBJ2-5, with 11 bases aligning to TRBD1. After removal of 2 bases from V and 2 bases from J, the junction contained 4 bases not matched to a gene. The CDR3 covers 16 residues. Per germline, CDR1 LGHNT and CDR2 FRNRAP. The CDR3 loop is CASGLLGQGGQETQYF. The CDR3 DNA follows: TGTGCTAGTGGTTTGCTGGGACAGGGGGGACAAGAGACCCAGTACTTC.

The V call is TRBV19, the J call TRBJ2-5, with D possibly TRBD1 on 6 matching bases. Germline V gene lookup returns CDR1 LNHDA and CDR2 SQIVND (reference sequence). V lost 6 bases and J lost 5, with 19 bases in between. The CDR3 loop spans 15 amino acids. The CDR3 reads CASSRQSGRGETQYF. CDR3 DNA: TGTGCCAGTAGCCGCCAAAGTGGCAGGGGCGAGACCCAGTACTTC. The whole variable domain, filled in from reference TRBV19 and TRBJ2-5, reads DGGITQSPKYLFRKEGQNVTLSCEQNLNHDAMYWYRQDPGQGLRLIYYSQIVNDFQKGDIAEGYSVSREKKESFPLTVTSAQKNPTAFYLCASSRQSGRGETQYFGPGTRLLVL.

This chain joins TRBV7-2 and TRBJ2-5; 8 bases match TRBD2. The CDR3 spans 16 residues. The germline V gene encodes CDR1 SGHTA and CDR2 FQGNSA. With 3 bases clipped from V and 5 bases from J, the junction kept 11 bases outside the gene matches. CDR3 sequence (DNA): TGTGCCAGCAGCTTTTATGGGACTAGTCCTAGCGAGACCCAGTACTTC. Amino acid sequence: CASSFYGTSPSETQYF. Complete variable domain (other parts from reference TRBV7-2 and TRBJ2-5): GAGVSQSPSNKVTEKGKDVELRCDPISGHTALYWYRQSLGQGLEFLIYFQGNSAPDKSGLPSDRFSAERTGGSVSTLTIQRTQQEDSAVYLCASSFYGTSPSETQYFGPGTRLLVL.

This chain connects TRBV11-2 to TRBJ2-2, with 9 bases lining up with TRBD1. V shed 9 bases and J 6 bases; nucleotides not matched to a gene: 5. This CDR3 region has 13 residues. Germline V gene data show CDR1 as SGHAT and CDR2 as FQNNGV. The CDR3: CASTTGGAGELFF. CDR3 DNA: TGTGCCAGTACGACAGGGGGGGCCGGGGAGCTGTTTTTT.

In nucleotides, the CDR3 is TGCGCCAGCAGCCGGGGGGCCAGGGAATTCCAAGAGACCCAGTACTTC. Translation: CASSRGAREFQETQYF. The genes are TRBV4-1 and TRBJ2-5; D tentatively reads TRBD1 or TRBD2 (6 bases each). V was shortened by 4 bases and J by 1 base, with 16 bases between the two germline ends. Germline CDR1 reads MGHRA; CDR2 reads YSYEKL. The CDR3 totals 16 residues.